This T cell receptor beta chain was observed in a study of blood T cell repertoires in COVID-19. Overall study: Donors in the United States, Italy and Spain gave samples during acute or convalescent COVID-19. Sample material is recorded as cDNA or gDNA derived from T cells, B-cell-depleted T cells, or PBMCs.

This table comes from immunoSEQ multiplex PCR, and its TCRdb copy is limited to in-frame clones, with some not included. The sample has about 64,000 clones, roughly 84% seen once. Germline V gene lookup returns CDR1 SQVTM and CDR2 ANQGSEA. With 5 bases removed from V and 4 bases from J, the gap between germline ends came to 11 bases. The CDR3 consists of 12 residues. This receptor was obtained from a woman aged 55-70 years with acute or convalescent COVID-19. The V gene is TRBV29-1, the J gene TRBJ1-2; D is ambiguous. Sequenced sample: peripheral blood. CDR3 DNA: TGCAGCGTTTTACCAGAGGCCTATGGCTACACCTTC. Translating it yields CSVLPEAYGYTF.